Following are 7 T cell receptor beta chains from one sample sequenced in a study of blood T cell repertoires in COVID-19. Sequenced by immunoSEQ multiplex PCR; TCRdb stores in-frame clones only, minus some. Among around 370,000 clones, 85% to 90% were seen once, and the ten largest hold about 6.3%. The sequencing sample was made of peripheral blood. The source of these receptors is a woman aged 45-65 years with COVID-19, enrolled during active disease.

This chain links TRBV18 with TRBJ2-1; 11 positions match TRBD2. The CDR3 spans 15 residues. After removal of 0 bases from V and 5 bases from J, the junction contained 0 bases not matched to a gene. Germline assignment: CDR1 KGHSH and CDR2 LQKENI. The DNA of the CDR3 is TGTGCCAGCTCACCACCGACTAGCGGGAACAATGAGCAGTTCTTC. It specifies CASSPPTSGNNEQFF.

As regards this clone: The sample contains more than one DNA sequence encoding this CDR3. The V call is TRBV3-1 (or the pseudogene TRBV3-2), the J call TRBJ2-7; TRBD1 matches at 7 bases. Germline trimming cut 4 bases from V and 4 bases from J; bases unmatched to any gene: 1. Germline V gives CDR1 LGHDT, CDR2 YNNKEL (reference sequence). The CDR3 is made up of 12 amino acids. Written as DNA, the CDR3 is TGTGCCAGCAGCCCGACAGGGTACGAGCAGTACTTC. This encodes CASSPTGYEQYF.

The chain joins TRBV6-2 or TRBV6-3 to TRBJ2-7; D not certain. V gave up 4 bases and J gave up 2 bases, with 12 bases separating them. CDR1 is MNHEY and CDR2 is SVGEGT in the germline V gene. The CDR3 has 14 residues. CDR3 region: CASSSARGAYEQYF. The CDR3 bases are TGTGCCAGCAGTTCAGCAAGAGGCGCCTACGAGCAGTACTTC.

Note on this clone: A junction boundary mismatches the germline segment, possibly from a read error. This chain joins TRBV7-7 and TRBJ2-2, with 10 nucleotides matching TRBD2. The CDR3 length is 16 residues. The germline V gene has CDR1 SSHAT and CDR2 FNYEAQ (reference sequence). The chain's CDR3 is CASSPTSGTNTGELFF. The DNA of the CDR3 is TGTGCTAGCAGCCCCACTAGCGGGACGAACACCGGGGAGCTGTTTTTT.

The chain has TRBV27 and TRBJ2-5; 11 bases are a match to TRBD2. The trim removed 6 bases at V and 2 bases at J, leaving 5 bases unmatched. Looked up from germline, CDR1 is MNHEY and CDR2 is SMNVEV (reference sequence). The CDR3 consists of 15 residues. The CDR3 loop is CASRRLAGGQETQYF. In DNA form, the CDR3 reads TGTGCCAGCAGGCGATTAGCGGGGGGGCAAGAGACCCAGTACTTC.

The chain links TRBV5-1 to TRBJ2-7, with 8 bases lining up with TRBD1. This CDR3 contains 15 residues. The germline gives CDR1 SGHRS, CDR2 YFSETQ. Unmatched junction bases numbered 8, after V lost 5 bases and J lost 1 base. The CDR3 loop reads CASRFDRGNSYEQYF. The CDR3 DNA follows: TGCGCCAGCAGATTTGACAGGGGAAATTCCTACGAGCAGTACTTC.

J is TRBJ1-1 and V is TRBV13, with TRBD1 as a possible D gene (6 bases). Germline CDR1 is PRHDT and CDR2 is FYEKMQ (reference sequence). V lost 3 bases to trimming and J lost 1 base, with 12 bases between them. This CDR3 spans 15 amino acids. CDR3 nucleotides: TGTGCCAGCAGCTTGCAGGGGTATACGAACACTGAAGCTTTCTTT. This translates into CASSLQGYTNTEAFF.